This T cell receptor beta chain was observed in a study of beta chain features in type 1 diabetes. V was clipped by 0 bases and J by 1 base, with 10 bases between them. The CDR3 covers 14 residues. Germline V gene lookup returns CDR1 GTSNPN and CDR2 SVGIG (reference sequence). Reverse transcribing all isolated RNA meant expressed TCRB transcripts were sequenced. Libraries were prepared by immunoSEQ multiplex PCR; TCRdb keeps only in-frame clonotypes and omits some of them. The sample consists of 450,000 to 600,000 clones, 25% to 35% of them appearing once. This sequence joins TRBV30 and TRBJ2-7; no firm D call. The TCR originated in a man between 18 and 29 years old in good health. Sequencing was carried out using naive CD4+ T cells from blood. The CDR3 is CAWSVLVLSYEQYF. The CDR3, as DNA: TGTGCCTGGAGTGTACTCGTTCTATCCTACGAGCAGTACTTC. Together with reference TRBV30 and TRBJ2-7, the CDR3 gives the full variable domain: SQTIHQWPATLVQPVGSPLSLECTVEGTSNPNLYWYRQAAGRGLQLLFYSVGIGQISSEVPQNLSASRPQDRQFILSSKKLLLSDSGFYLCAWSVLVLSYEQYFGPGTRLTVT.